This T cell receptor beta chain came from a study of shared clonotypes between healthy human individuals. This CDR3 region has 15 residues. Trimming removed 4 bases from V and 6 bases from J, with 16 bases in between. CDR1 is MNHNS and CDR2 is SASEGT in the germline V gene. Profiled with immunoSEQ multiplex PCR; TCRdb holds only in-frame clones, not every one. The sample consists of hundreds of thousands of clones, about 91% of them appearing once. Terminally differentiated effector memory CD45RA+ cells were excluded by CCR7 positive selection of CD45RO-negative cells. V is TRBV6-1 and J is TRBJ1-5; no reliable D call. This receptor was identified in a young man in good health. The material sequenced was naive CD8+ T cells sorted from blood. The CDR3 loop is CASSGGVTEVQPQHF. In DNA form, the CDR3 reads TGTGCCAGCAGTGGCGGGGTCACCGAAGTTCAGCCCCAGCATTTT.